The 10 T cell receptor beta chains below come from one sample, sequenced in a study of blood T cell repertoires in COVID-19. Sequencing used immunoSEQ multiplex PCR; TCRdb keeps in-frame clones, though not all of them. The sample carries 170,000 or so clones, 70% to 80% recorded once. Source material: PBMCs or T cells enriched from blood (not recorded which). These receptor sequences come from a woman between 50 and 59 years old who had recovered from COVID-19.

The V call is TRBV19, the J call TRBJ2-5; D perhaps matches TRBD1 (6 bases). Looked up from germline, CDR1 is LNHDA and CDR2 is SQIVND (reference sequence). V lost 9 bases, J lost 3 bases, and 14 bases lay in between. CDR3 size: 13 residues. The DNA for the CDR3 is TGTGCCAGCCGCATGACAGGAAAAGAGACCCAGTACTTC. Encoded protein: CASRMTGKETQYF.

The CDR3 loop is CASSLTGSGEQYF. DNA for the CDR3: TGTGCCAGCAGCCTGACAGGGTCAGGAGAGCAGTACTTC. The rearrangement links TRBV5-5 to TRBJ2-7; 7 bases map to TRBD1. The ends lost 4 bases at V and 7 bases at J; junction bases unmatched: 8. CDR1 and CDR2 (germline): SGHKS, YYEKEE (reference sequence). This CDR3 is built from 13 residues. Full variable domain (remainder filled in from reference TRBV5-5 and TRBJ2-7): DAGVTQSPTHLIKTRGQQVTLRCSPISGHKSVSWYQQVLGQGPQFIFQYYEKEERGRGNFPDRFSARQFPNYSSELNVNALLLGDSALYLCASSLTGSGEQYFGPGTRLTVT.

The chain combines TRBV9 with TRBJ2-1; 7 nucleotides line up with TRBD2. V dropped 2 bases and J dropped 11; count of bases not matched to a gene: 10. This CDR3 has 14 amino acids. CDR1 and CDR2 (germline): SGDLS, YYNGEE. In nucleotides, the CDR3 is TGTGCCAGCAGCGTCGAGCCCGGCGGGAGCAAGCAGTTCTTC. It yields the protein CASSVEPGGSKQFF.

The CDR3 DNA reads as TGTGCCAGCAGCCAAGAGGGAGGCACCTATGGCTACACCTTC. Its protein product is CASSQEGGTYGYTF. This rearrangement joins TRBV3-1 (or the pseudogene TRBV3-2) to TRBJ1-2; no definite D call. Germline values: CDR1 LGHDT, CDR2 YNNKEL (reference sequence). V lost 0 bases to trimming and J lost 4 bases, with 9 bases between them. The CDR3 length is 14 residues.

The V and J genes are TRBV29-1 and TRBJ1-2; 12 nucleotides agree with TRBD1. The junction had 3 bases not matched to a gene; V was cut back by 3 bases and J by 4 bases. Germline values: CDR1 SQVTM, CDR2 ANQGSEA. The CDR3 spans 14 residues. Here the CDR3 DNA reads TGCAGCGTTGAGGGACAGGGGGCTATCTATGGCTACACCTTC. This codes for CSVEGQGAIYGYTF.

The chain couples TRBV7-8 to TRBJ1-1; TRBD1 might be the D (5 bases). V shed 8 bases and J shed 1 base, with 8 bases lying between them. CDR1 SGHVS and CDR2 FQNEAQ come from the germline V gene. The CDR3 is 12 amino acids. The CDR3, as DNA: TGTGCCAGCTTGGGGCAGAACACTGAAGCTTTCTTT. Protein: CASLGQNTEAFF.

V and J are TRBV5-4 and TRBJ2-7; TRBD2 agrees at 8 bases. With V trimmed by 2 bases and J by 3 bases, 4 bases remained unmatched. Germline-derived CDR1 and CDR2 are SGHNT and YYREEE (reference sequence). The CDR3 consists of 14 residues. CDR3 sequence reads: CASSFERESYEQYF. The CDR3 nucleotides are TGTGCCAGCAGCTTCGAGCGGGAGAGCTACGAGCAGTACTTC.

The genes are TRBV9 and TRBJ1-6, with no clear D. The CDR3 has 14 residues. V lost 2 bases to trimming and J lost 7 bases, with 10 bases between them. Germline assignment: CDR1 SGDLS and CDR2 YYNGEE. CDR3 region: CASSVQTDNSPLHF. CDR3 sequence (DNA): TGTGCCAGCAGCGTCCAGACTGACAATTCACCCCTCCACTTT.

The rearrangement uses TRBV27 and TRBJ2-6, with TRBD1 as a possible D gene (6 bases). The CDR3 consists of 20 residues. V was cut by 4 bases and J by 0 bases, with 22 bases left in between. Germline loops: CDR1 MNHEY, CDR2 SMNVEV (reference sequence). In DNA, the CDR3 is TGTGCCAGCAGTTGGGGCAGGGGTCAGATCTGGAGCTCTGGGGCCAACGTCCTGACTTTC. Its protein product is CASSWGRGQIWSSGANVLTF.

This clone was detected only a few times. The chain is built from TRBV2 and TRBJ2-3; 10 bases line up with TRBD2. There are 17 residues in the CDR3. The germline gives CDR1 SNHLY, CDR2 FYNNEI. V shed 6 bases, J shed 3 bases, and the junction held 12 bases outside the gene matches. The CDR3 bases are TGTGCCAGCAGCATTTACCAGACTAGCGGGTTGACAGATACGCAGTATTTT. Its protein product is CASSIYQTSGLTDTQYF.